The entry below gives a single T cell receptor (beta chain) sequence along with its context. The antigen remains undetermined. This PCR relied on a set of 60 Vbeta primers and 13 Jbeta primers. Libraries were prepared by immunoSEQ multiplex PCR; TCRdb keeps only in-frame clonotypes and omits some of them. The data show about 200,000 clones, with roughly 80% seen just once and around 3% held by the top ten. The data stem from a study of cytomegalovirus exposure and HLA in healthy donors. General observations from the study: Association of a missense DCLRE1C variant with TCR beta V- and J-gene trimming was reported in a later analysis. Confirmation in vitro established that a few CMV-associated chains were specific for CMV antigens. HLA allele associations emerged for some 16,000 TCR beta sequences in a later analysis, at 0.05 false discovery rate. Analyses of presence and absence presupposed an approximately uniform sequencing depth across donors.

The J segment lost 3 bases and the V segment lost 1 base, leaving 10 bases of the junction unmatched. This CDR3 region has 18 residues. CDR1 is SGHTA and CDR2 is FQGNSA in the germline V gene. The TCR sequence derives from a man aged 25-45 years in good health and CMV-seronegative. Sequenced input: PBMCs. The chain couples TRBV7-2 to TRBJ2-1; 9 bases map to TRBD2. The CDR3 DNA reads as TGTGCCAGCAGCTTAGTCGGCGGGGGGGCCGGTTACTACAATGAGCAGTTCTTC. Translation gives CASSLVGGGAGYYNEQFF.